Following are 30 T cell receptor beta chains from one sample sequenced in a study of T cells expressing NK-cell markers. TCRdb reprocessed the 5' RACE reads; each CDR3 protein has one entry and no DNA is given. Its clone listing holds over 250,000 distinct CDR3 sequences. Specimen: blood T cells: a sorted CD56 or NKG2C T cell subset, CD4+ or CD8+ T cells, or bulk PBMC T cells (not recorded which). These receptors came from a woman between 18 and 75 years old in good health.

The chain joins TRBV30 to TRBJ2-7; TCRdb calls TRBD2, which cannot be checked without DNA. Per the germline V gene, CDR1 is GTSNPN and CDR2 is SVGIG (reference sequence). CDR3 length: 14 amino acids. CDR3 protein: CAWSIGLAGKEQYF. Supplemented by reference TRBV30 and TRBJ2-7, the full variable domain reads SQTIHQWPATLVQPVGSPLSLECTVEGTSNPNLYWYRQAAGRGLQLLFYSVGIGQISSEVPQNLSASRPQDRQFILSSKKLLLSDSGFYLCAWSIGLAGKEQYFGPGTRLTVT.

The chain joins TRBV19 to TRBJ2-2; the TCRdb call, TRBD2, lacks DNA for checking. This CDR3 is 14 amino acids long. Germline V gene sequence: CDR1 LNHDA, CDR2 SQIVND (reference sequence). The chain's CDR3 is CASKGLPDTGELFF.

The chain employs TRBV12-3 or TRBV12-4 and TRBJ1-1; TCRdb outputs TRBD1, but without DNA this stays unchecked. This CDR3 spans 15 amino acids. The CDR3 protein is CASSRRQGMNTEAFF.

V gene TRBV10-3 combines with J gene TRBJ1-3. CDR3 length: 11 amino acids. CDR1 is ENHRY, CDR2 SYGVKD, per germline. The CDR3 reads CAISVAATIYF.

V usage is TRBV7-2 and J usage is TRBJ2-1; the D call from TCRdb, TRBD2, cannot be confirmed without DNA. There are 13 residues in the CDR3. The germline gives CDR1 SGHTA, CDR2 FQGNSA. The CDR3 sequence: CASSPRRLGEQFF.

The chain couples TRBV7-9 to TRBJ2-1. The CDR3 is 15 amino acids. CDR1 SEHNR and CDR2 FQNEAQ come from the germline V gene (reference sequence). CDR3 sequence reads: CASSFSSMGYNEQFF. Complete variable domain (other parts from reference TRBV7-9 and TRBJ2-1): DTGVSQNPRHKITKRGQNVTFRCDPISEHNRLYWYRQTLGQGPEFLTYFQNEAQLEKSRLLSDRFSAERPKGSFSTLEIQRTEQGDSAMYLCASSFSSMGYNEQFFGPGTRLTVL.

CDR3 sequence: CSAREGGGTETQYF. This chain links TRBV20-1 with TRBJ2-5; TCRdb's D call, TRBD1, is unchecked because there is no DNA. The CDR3 is 14 amino acids. Per the germline V gene, CDR1 is DFQATT and CDR2 is SNEGSKA (reference sequence).

This CDR3 reads CASTPGRKAFF. The chain links TRBV28 to TRBJ1-1; without DNA, the TCRdb call of TRBD1 cannot be checked. Germline V gene sequence: CDR1 MDHEN, CDR2 SYDVKM. The CDR3 is made up of 11 amino acids.

CDR3 sequence reads: CASRLANTEAFF. The J gene is TRBJ1-1, the V gene TRBV6-2 or TRBV6-3. The CDR3 sequence is 12 residues long. CDR1 and CDR2 (germline): MNHEY, SVGEGT.

This rearrangement joins TRBV7-3 to TRBJ2-3; the D gene TCRdb calls, TRBD1, cannot be checked with no DNA. Germline V lookup: CDR1 SGHTA, CDR2 FQGTGA. The CDR3 spans 15 residues. The CDR3 sequence: CASSHTAVGPDTQYF.

The genes are TRBV20-1 and TRBJ2-5; TCRdb outputs TRBD1, but without DNA this stays unchecked. The CDR3 runs 16 residues. Germline lookup yields CDR1 DFQATT and CDR2 SNEGSKA (reference sequence). This CDR3 reads CSARNRLAGGQGTQYF.

The V call is TRBV12-3 or TRBV12-4, the J call TRBJ2-5; TCRdb outputs TRBD1, but without DNA this stays unchecked. This CDR3 contains 14 residues. CDR3 in amino acids: CASSLSTAAETQYF.

This chain links TRBV20-1 with TRBJ2-7; the TCRdb D gene call, TRBD2, has no DNA to confirm it. Germline CDR1 and CDR2: DFQATT and SNEGSKA (reference sequence). The CDR3 loop spans 15 amino acids. CDR3 residues: CSARETSGSWDEQYF.

The V call is TRBV6-6, the J call TRBJ1-1; checking the TCRdb D call of TRBD1 is not possible without DNA. The CDR3 runs 11 residues. CDR1 and CDR2 from the germline V gene are MNHNY and SVGAGI (reference sequence). CDR3 sequence: CASWGDREAFF.

V usage is TRBV2 and J usage is TRBJ1-5; the TCRdb call, TRBD1, lacks DNA for checking. The germline V gene encodes CDR1 SNHLY and CDR2 FYNNEI. The CDR3 has 15 amino acids. Here the CDR3 reads CASSPRGGQGQPQHF.

V and J are TRBV20-1 and TRBJ1-6; the D gene TCRdb calls, TRBD1, cannot be checked with no DNA. The CDR3 has 14 residues. Per the germline V gene, CDR1 is DFQATT and CDR2 is SNEGSKA (reference sequence). This chain's CDR3 is CSARGSGVGSPLHF.

This chain connects TRBV6-5 to TRBJ2-1; TCRdb selects TRBD2, and the lack of DNA leaves this call unchecked. Germline V gene sequence: CDR1 MNHEY, CDR2 SVGAGI. The length of the CDR3 is 17 residues. The CDR3 sequence is CASSYSLGTSAYNEQFF.

The chain recombines TRBV18 with TRBJ2-4; TCRdb's assignment of TRBD1 cannot be checked, as there is no DNA. Looked up from germline, CDR1 is KGHSH and CDR2 is LQKENI. The CDR3 contains 14 residues. The CDR3 loop is CASSPVVGGNIQYF.

The chain links TRBV20-1 to TRBJ1-5; no DNA is available, so the TRBD1 call from TCRdb remains unchecked. The CDR3 loop spans 14 amino acids. Germline CDR1 is DFQATT and CDR2 is SNEGSKA (reference sequence). The CDR3 is CSARADRANQPQHF.

This chain connects TRBV20-1 to TRBJ1-1; there is no DNA to check the TCRdb D call of TRBD1. Per germline, CDR1 DFQATT and CDR2 SNEGSKA (reference sequence). The CDR3 is 13 residues long. This chain's CDR3 is CSARDRGNTEAFF.

This rearrangement joins TRBV12-3 or TRBV12-4 to TRBJ1-5. There are 18 residues in the CDR3. CDR3 region: CASSLARGRVPNDQPQHF.

V gene TRBV24-1 combines with J gene TRBJ2-2; TCRdb designates TRBD1, a call that cannot be tested without DNA. Germline CDR1 reads KGHDR; CDR2 reads SFDVKD. This CDR3 spans 15 amino acids. CDR3 sequence reads: CATPPQGKSTGELFF.

This CDR3 is CASSFGQEKLFF. This chain joins TRBV7-2 and TRBJ1-4; there is no DNA to check the TCRdb D call of TRBD1. The CDR3 sequence is 12 residues long. CDR1 and CDR2 (germline): SGHTA, FQGNSA.

This chain connects TRBV20-1 to TRBJ2-7; absent DNA, TCRdb's TRBD2 call cannot be checked. Germline V gene lookup returns CDR1 DFQATT and CDR2 SNEGSKA (reference sequence). This CDR3 is built from 13 residues. This CDR3 reads CSASGTSVREQYF.

The V call is TRBV12-3 or TRBV12-4, the J call TRBJ2-7. The CDR3 contains 14 residues. CDR3 loop: CASSLTEISYEQYF.

The chain is built from TRBV9 and TRBJ2-3; TCRdb proposes TRBD1, but this gene call is untestable without DNA. There are 15 residues in the CDR3. The V gene's germline CDR1 is SGDLS and CDR2 YYNGEE. CDR3 in amino acids: CASSVGRGRADTQYF.

The chain couples TRBV20-1 to TRBJ2-2; no DNA is available, so the TRBD2 call from TCRdb remains unchecked. CDR1 and CDR2 from the germline V gene are DFQATT and SNEGSKA (reference sequence). The CDR3 covers 15 residues. The CDR3 region is CSARGSGSFAGELFF.

The J gene is TRBJ2-2, the V gene TRBV29-1. CDR3 size: 14 residues. CDR1 SQVTM and CDR2 ANQGSEA come from the germline V gene. The CDR3 reads CSAKTGTNTGELFF.

This sequence joins TRBV7-2 and TRBJ2-1; with no DNA, the TCRdb D assignment of TRBD1 cannot be verified. The CDR3 is 13 amino acids. CDR1 and CDR2 from the germline V gene are SGHTA and FQGNSA. CDR3 sequence reads: CASSRRGAYEQFF.

This rearrangement joins TRBV12-3 or TRBV12-4 to TRBJ2-2. The CDR3 extends over 14 amino acids. The CDR3 is CASSHYLGTGELFF.